This record concerns one T cell receptor beta chain sequence. The specificity of this receptor is unknown. No base-level quality is on record; no much larger clone is a single base apart. The germline V gene yields SGHAT for CDR1 and FQNNGV for CDR2. V loses 9 bases of germline sequence and J loses 5 bases, and the interval between the two ends is 14 bases. The CDR3 covers 13 residues, taking in both the cysteine and the phenylalanine. Of all the DNA, just the CDR3 is kept, 39 bases in frame from base 1. The data belong to a study of blood T cell repertoires in COVID-19 (TCRdb year 2020). Context from the whole study: Samples covering the acute and convalescent phases of COVID-19 were provided by collaborators in the United States, Italy and Spain. Subjects who had been exposed to COVID-19, were actively infected with it, or had recovered from it provided the deeply sampled blood TCRbeta repertoires that made up the dataset. The samples were drawn from two sources: the first 160 participants of the ongoing ImmuneRACE study, and fewer than 1,500 subjects contributed by 6 global collaborators. Nearly every sample came with metadata listing a de-identified subject ID, COVID-19 status, age in years and sex. HLA class I and class II types, where available, came from metadata supplied by the sample provider rather than from assay-based typing. The material from the prospective study consisted of cDNA or gDNA derived from T cells, B-cell-depleted T cells, or PBMCs. The repertoires were made available in a free public database intended to serve as a resource for research on the immune response to SARS-CoV-2.

The immunoSEQ Assay, a bias-controlled multiplex PCR, was used to amplify TCRbeta CDR3 regions from genomic DNA. On the study's bioinformatics: The number of nucleated cells in each sample was estimated by amplification of reference gene primers within the assay. To quantify the absolute abundance of each unique TCRbeta CDR3 rearrangement, sequence reads were collapsed and filtered. For each sample, productive Simpson clonality was calculated as the square root of Simpson's diversity index across productive rearrangements. TCRdb stores this immuneACCESS table with in-frame sequences only. Part of the clones is absent; in the studies checked, under half of the shortfall reflects unresolved V genes, and no reason is known for the rest. V and J calls plus clone size are reproduced from that table; the DNA served to infer D and trimming. This sample is represented by approximately 200,000 clones; more than 75% of them were singletons. The ten biggest clones cover 6.2% of the sample.

Another Seattle source contributed samples from volunteer blood donors who had recovered from COVID-19. The collaborating institutions used their own protocols to collect whole blood in K2EDTA tubes. For TCRbeta analysis, collaborators shipped samples as frozen whole blood, isolated PBMCs, or DNA extracted from either of those sample types. General findings and caveats noted by the study authors: The amount of clinical and demographic metadata varied by source and participant and was provided uncurated.

The sequence links TRBV11-2 to TRBJ2-1; TRBD2 is a possible D gene, resting on 5 matching bases. The clonotype was recovered from a man aged 55 to 70 who had recovered from COVID-19. What was sequenced was peripheral blood. The nucleotides read TGTGCCAGTACTCGGGATCCCCACAATGAGCAGTTCTTC. The encoded protein is CASTRDPHNEQFF.